The T cell receptor beta chain described here comes from a study of blood T cell repertoires in COVID-19 (dated by TCRdb to 2020 to 2021). A note on the overall study: Samples covering the acute and convalescent phases of COVID-19 were provided by collaborators in the United States, Italy and Spain. The material from the prospective study consisted of cDNA or gDNA derived from T cells, B-cell-depleted T cells, or PBMCs. The dataset comprised deeply sampled blood TCRbeta repertoires from subjects exposed to, actively infected with, or recovered from COVID-19. A freely available public database, intended as a resource for researchers studying the immune response to SARS-CoV-2, is where the repertoires were released. The samples were drawn from the first 160 participants of the ongoing ImmuneRACE study and from roughly 1,300 subjects provided by 6 global collaborators. A de-identified subject ID, COVID-19 status, age in years and sex were almost always included in the sample metadata. Where available, HLA class I and class II types were taken from metadata supplied by the sample provider and were not determined by assay-based typing. General study outcomes and caveats: The amount of clinical and demographic metadata varied by source and participant and was provided uncurated.

Whole blood was collected in K2EDTA tubes by collaborating institutions according to the institutions' own protocols. For TCRbeta analysis, collaborators shipped samples in one of three forms: frozen whole blood, isolated PBMCs, or DNA extracted from either of those sample types. The immunoSEQ Assay, a bias-controlled multiplex PCR, was used to amplify TCRbeta CDR3 regions from genomic DNA. Turning to the authors' computational methods: The number of nucleated cells in each sample was estimated by amplification of reference gene primers within the assay. To quantify the absolute abundance of each unique TCRbeta CDR3 rearrangement, sequence reads were collapsed and filtered. Productive Simpson clonality was computed per sample as the square root of Simpson's diversity index over productive rearrangements. Sourced from immuneACCESS, this table was stored by TCRdb with only in-frame sequences that have V and J called. A share of the clones is absent; for the studies checked, an unresolved V gene accounts for under half, and the remainder has no known explanation. The V and J calls and clone size come from that table; D and trimming were worked out from the DNA. The sample has about 70,000 clones on record, more than 85% of them singletons. The top ten clonotypes cover 3.9% of the sample.

On this clone itself: The specificity of this receptor is unknown. One base away there is no much larger clone; base qualities are not given.

This sequence originates from an older man with active COVID-19. Material for sequencing was peripheral blood.

The CDR3 amino acid sequence is: CASSPQGRGGELFF. The DNA sequence reads TGTGCCAGCAGCCCACAGGGAAGGGGCGGGGAGCTGTTTTTT. The rearranged segments are TRBV5-6 and TRBJ2-2, and TRBD1 may be the D gene, going by 6 matching bases. Between the V and J ends, shortened by 4 bases and 7 bases respectively, the junction contains 14 bases. The germline V gene provides CDR1 SGHDT and CDR2 YYEEEE. The cysteine opens and the phenylalanine closes a CDR3 of 14 amino acids. Only the CDR3 DNA is retained, 42 bases long and in frame from the first base.